This TCR beta chain was sequenced during a study of blood T cell repertoires in COVID-19. Study-wide background: COVID-19 samples, acute and convalescent, were from the United States, Italy and Spain. T cells, B-cell-depleted T cells, or PBMCs supplied cDNA or gDNA.

Study processing details: Researchers report that nucleated cell counts were estimated from reference gene primer amplification. Generated by immunoSEQ multiplex PCR, the TCRdb table keeps only in-frame clones and is missing some. V and J calls and clone size are copied from that table; D and trimming were computed from the DNA. The data contain roughly 71,000 clones, about nine tenths of them seen just once; the ten biggest clones take up 2%. Germline trimming cut 6 bases from V and 3 bases from J; bases unmatched to any gene: 11. Germline V gene lookup returns CDR1 WNHNN and CDR2 SYGVQD (reference sequence). The CDR3 sequence is 15 residues long.

The chain employs TRBV10-1 and TRBJ2-7; 7 nucleotides agree with TRBD1. This TCR came from a man younger than 40 with acute or convalescent COVID-19. Input material: peripheral blood. Here the CDR3 reads CASRETGHLGYEQYF. The CDR3 DNA follows: TGCGCCAGCAGGGAGACAGGGCACCTAGGCTACGAGCAGTACTTC.